Each of the 21 T cell receptor beta chains below was sequenced from the same sample in a study of CD39 and CD103 CD8 tumor-infiltrating T cells. Assay: immunoSEQ multiplex PCR; the TCRdb copy retains only in-frame clones and omits some. The table has approximately 17,000 clones, around nine tenths seen once. Sequencing was carried out using CD8+ T cells sorted from blood. The subset here: total memory CD8 T cells (CD45RA-CCR7+/-) from blood or uninvolved lymph node. These receptors all come from a human donor with head and neck squamous cell carcinoma.

The V call is TRBV5-5, the J call TRBJ1-3; D gene uncertain. Germline lookup yields CDR1 SGHKS and CDR2 YYEKEE (reference sequence). The CDR3 runs to 15 residues. V was trimmed by 0 bases and J by 0 bases, leaving 7 bases between them. Written as DNA, the CDR3 is TGTGCCAGCAGCTTGGAAGTCTACTCTGGAAACACCATATATTTT. Amino acid sequence: CASSLEVYSGNTIYF.

The chain combines TRBV5-6 with TRBJ1-1; D not certain. This CDR3 has 13 amino acids. Germline lookup yields CDR1 SGHDT and CDR2 YYEEEE. V lost 1 base and J 1 base, leaving 5 bases between the germline ends. The CDR3 sequence: CASSLTANTEAFF. CDR3 sequence (DNA): TGTGCCAGCAGCTTGACAGCGAACACTGAAGCTTTCTTT.

The J gene is TRBJ1-5, the V gene TRBV5-5; 7 bases fit TRBD1. V shed 1 base and J 5 bases; nucleotides not matched to a gene: 3. The germline CDR1 and CDR2 sequences are SGHKS and YYEKEE (reference sequence). This CDR3 has 14 residues. CDR3 nucleotides: TGTGCCAGCAGCTTGTGGGACAGTTATCAGCCCCAGCATTTT. Its translation: CASSLWDSYQPQHF.

This rearrangement joins TRBV27 to TRBJ2-6; D is unclear. CDR1 is MNHEY and CDR2 is SMNVEV in the germline V gene (reference sequence). The CDR3 sequence is 15 residues long. Deletions cut 4 bases from V and 2 bases from J, with 9 bases between. CDR3: CASSSPGPGANVLTF. As DNA, the CDR3 is TGTGCCAGCAGTTCACCGGGTCCTGGGGCCAACGTCCTGACTTTC.

In this sample, this clone turned up a few times. The chain uses TRBV29-1 and TRBJ1-1; D remains unclear. V gave up 1 base and J gave up 7 bases, with 4 bases separating them. There are 10 residues in the CDR3. From germline, CDR1 is SQVTM and CDR2 ANQGSEA. CDR3 sequence: CSVEVIEAFF. Written as DNA, the CDR3 is TGCAGCGTTGAAGTTATTGAAGCTTTCTTT.

The rearrangement joins TRBV6-5 to TRBJ2-1; D remains ambiguous. This CDR3 region has 13 residues. Trimming removed 6 bases at V and 9 bases at J, with 15 bases between. Germline CDR1 MNHEY, CDR2 SVGAGI. The DNA for the CDR3 is TGTGCCAGCAGCGGTGGGGATTCGGGTGAGCAGTTCTTC. Amino acids: CASSGGDSGEQFF.

The rearrangement links TRBV5-1 to TRBJ2-1; D possibly matches TRBD1 or TRBD2 (6 bases each). The CDR3 sequence is 16 residues long. Trimming pared 0 bases from V and 1 base from J, leaving 11 bases between. The germline gives CDR1 SGHRS, CDR2 YFSETQ. This CDR3 reads CASSLAWGASYNEQFF. DNA of the CDR3: TGCGCCAGCAGCTTGGCCTGGGGGGCATCCTACAATGAGCAGTTCTTC.

The V call is TRBV10-1, the J call TRBJ1-1; tentatively, D is TRBD1 (5 bases). The V end was cut by 2 bases, the J end by 4 bases, with 8 bases between. CDR1 is WNHNN and CDR2 is SYGVQD in the germline V gene (reference sequence). The CDR3 runs 13 residues. CDR3 nucleotide sequence: TGCGCCAGCAGTGAGAAGCAGGGCACTGAAGCTTTCTTT. Protein sequence: CASSEKQGTEAFF.

The DNA for the CDR3 is TGTGCCAGCGGGGAATACGAGCAGTACTTC. Its translation is CASGEYEQYF. The rearrangement joins TRBV2 to TRBJ2-7; D remains ambiguous. CDR3 size: 10 residues. CDR1 is SNHLY and CDR2 is FYNNEI in the germline V gene. Trimming took 8 bases from V and 4 from J, leaving 6 bases between them.

The chain combines TRBV5-1 with TRBJ2-5; D may match TRBD1 or TRBD2 (6 bases each). Germline V gene data show CDR1 as SGHRS and CDR2 as YFSETQ. This CDR3 spans 16 amino acids. Trimming stripped 2 bases from V and 3 bases from J, with 17 bases between. The CDR3 loop is CASSLHWGALEETQYF. CDR3 DNA sequence: TGCGCCAGCAGCTTACACTGGGGGGCGCTTGAAGAGACCCAGTACTTC.

The genes are TRBV11-2 and TRBJ2-5; a weak D match, TRBD1 (5 bases). Germline V gene sequence: CDR1 SGHAT, CDR2 FQNNGV. Trimming pared 0 bases from V and 11 bases from J, leaving 13 bases between. The length of the CDR3 is 13 residues. The CDR3: CASSLDQTELQYF. CDR3 DNA sequence: TGTGCCAGCAGCTTAGATCAGACAGAACTACAGTACTTC.

The chain carries TRBV23-1 and TRBJ1-2; D is possibly TRBD1 (6 bases). TRBV23-1 counts as an open reading frame of uncertain function. V was trimmed by 3 bases and J by 0 bases, leaving 11 bases between them. The CDR3 runs to 15 residues. CDR3 DNA sequence: TGCGCCAGCAGTCATTCACAGGGTCCTAACTATGGCTACACCTTC. Its protein is CASSHSQGPNYGYTF.

The chain uses TRBV9 and TRBJ1-2, with 9 bases that match TRBD1. Germline values: CDR1 SGDLS, CDR2 YYNGEE. Trimming at V came to 5 bases and at J to 1 base, leaving 9 bases not matched to a gene. This CDR3 has 16 residues. CDR3 nucleotides: TGTGCCAGCAGTACAGGACAGGGGCCATATAACTATGGCTACACCTTC. Translated: CASSTGQGPYNYGYTF.

The rearrangement links TRBV9 to TRBJ2-7; D not certain. V lost 2 bases, J lost 1 base, and 13 bases lay in between. CDR3 size: 15 residues. The V gene's germline CDR1 is SGDLS and CDR2 YYNGEE. Here the CDR3 DNA reads TGTGCCAGCAGCGTTGACCCTTCCGCTTCCTACGAGCAGTACTTC. Translation: CASSVDPSASYEQYF. Full variable domain (outside the CDR3, taken from reference TRBV9 and TRBJ2-7): DSGVTQTPKHLITATGQRVTLRCSPRSGDLSVYWYQQSLDQGLQFLIQYYNGEERAKGNILERFSAQQFPDLHSELNLSSLELGDSALYFCASSVDPSASYEQYFGPGTRLTVT.

V gene TRBV4-1 combines with J gene TRBJ2-1; D is uncertain. The germline V gene has CDR1 MGHRA and CDR2 YSYEKL. CDR3 size: 15 residues. V was trimmed by 1 base and J by 4 bases, leaving 11 bases between them. The CDR3 DNA follows: TGCGCCAGCAGCCAAGTTGTGGGCGGATACAATGAGCAGTTCTTC. Translation: CASSQVVGGYNEQFF.

This clone was detected only once. The rearrangement joins TRBV6-5 to TRBJ1-5; D might be TRBD1 (6 bases). The CDR3 extends over 15 amino acids. Per germline, CDR1 MNHEY and CDR2 SVGAGI. V dropped 6 bases and J dropped 2 bases, with 14 bases sitting between them. The DNA for the CDR3 is TGTGCCAGCAGCCTACAGGGATATGGCAATCAGCCCCAGCATTTT. This codes for CASSLQGYGNQPQHF.

The chain uses TRBV7-9 and TRBJ1-5, with D possibly matching TRBD1 (5 bases). There are 14 residues in the CDR3. The ends were cut back, 6 bases at V and 4 bases at J, with 13 bases in the middle. The germline V gene has CDR1 SEHNR and CDR2 FQNEAQ (reference sequence). The CDR3 DNA is TGTGCCAGCAGTGGCGGGGGAGGTAATCAGCCCCAGCATTTT. Residues: CASSGGGGNQPQHF.

CDR3 nucleotide sequence: TGTGCCAGCAGCTTGGAAGGGTCGGGGCCCCAGCATTTT. Its protein is CASSLEGSGPQHF. The J gene is TRBJ1-5, the V gene TRBV5-4; D unresolved. The CDR3 loop spans 13 amino acids. The ends were cut back, 0 bases at V and 9 bases at J, with 10 bases in the middle. Germline V gene data show CDR1 as SGHNT and CDR2 as YYREEE (reference sequence).

The J gene is TRBJ1-6, the V gene TRBV11-2, with TRBD1 as a possible D gene (5 bases). The CDR3 runs to 16 residues. CDR1 SGHAT and CDR2 FQNNGV come from the germline V gene. Trimming stripped 2 bases from V and 7 bases from J, with 15 bases between. The CDR3 DNA reads TGTGCCAGCAGCTTAAGTCCTGGGGCGGTGAATTCACCCCTCCACTTT. This gives the protein CASSLSPGAVNSPLHF.

The V and J genes are TRBV7-2 and TRBJ1-5, with 7 bases lining up with TRBD1. The CDR3 is made up of 17 amino acids. The germline V gene encodes CDR1 SGHTA and CDR2 FQGNSA. V lost 5 bases, J lost 3 bases, and 13 bases stayed unmatched. The CDR3 sequence is CASSPHSGDSNNQPQHF. CDR3 nucleotides: TGTGCCAGCAGCCCGCACTCGGGGGACAGTAACAATCAGCCCCAGCATTTT.

This sequence joins TRBV30 and TRBJ2-7, with D possibly TRBD2 on 5 matching bases. The ends were cut back, 0 bases at V and 5 bases at J, with 17 bases in the middle. CDR1 is GTSNPN and CDR2 is SVGIG in the germline V gene (reference sequence). The CDR3 is 15 residues long. The CDR3 bases are TGTGCCTGGAGTGTACTTGGGGAGAAAGGTAACGAGCAGTACTTC. Encoded protein: CAWSVLGEKGNEQYF.